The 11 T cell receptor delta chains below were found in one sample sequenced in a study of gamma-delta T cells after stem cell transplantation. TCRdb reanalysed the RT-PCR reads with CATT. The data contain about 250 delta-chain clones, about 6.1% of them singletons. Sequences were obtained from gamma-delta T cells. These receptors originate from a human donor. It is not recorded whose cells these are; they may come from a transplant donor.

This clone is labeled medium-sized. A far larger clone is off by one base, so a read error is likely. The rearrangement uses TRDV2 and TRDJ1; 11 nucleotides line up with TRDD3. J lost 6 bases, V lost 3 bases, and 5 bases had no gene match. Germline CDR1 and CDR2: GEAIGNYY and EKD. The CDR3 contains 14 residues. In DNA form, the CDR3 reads TGTGCCTGTGACGCACTGGGGGATAGGAATAAACTCATCTTT. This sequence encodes CACDALGDRNKLIF.

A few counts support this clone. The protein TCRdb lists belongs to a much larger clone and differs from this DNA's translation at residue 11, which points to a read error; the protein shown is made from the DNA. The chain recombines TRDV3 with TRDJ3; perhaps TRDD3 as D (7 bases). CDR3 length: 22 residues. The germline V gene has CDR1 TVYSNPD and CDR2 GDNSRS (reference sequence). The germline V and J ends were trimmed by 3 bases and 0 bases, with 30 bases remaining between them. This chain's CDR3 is CAFPRTFPTGEYFSWDTRQMFF. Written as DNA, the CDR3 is TGTGCCTTCCCTCGTACCTTCCCGACTGGGGAATACTTCTCCTGGGACACCCGACAGATGTTTTTC.

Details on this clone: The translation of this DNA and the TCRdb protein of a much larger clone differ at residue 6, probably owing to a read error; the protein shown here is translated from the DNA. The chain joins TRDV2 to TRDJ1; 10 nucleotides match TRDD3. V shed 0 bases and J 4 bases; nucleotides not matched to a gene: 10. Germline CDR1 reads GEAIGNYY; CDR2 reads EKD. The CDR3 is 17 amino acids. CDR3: CACDTAGGIRSGDKLIF. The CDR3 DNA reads TGTGCCTGTGACACCGCCGGGGGGATACGCTCTGGCGATAAACTCATCTTT.

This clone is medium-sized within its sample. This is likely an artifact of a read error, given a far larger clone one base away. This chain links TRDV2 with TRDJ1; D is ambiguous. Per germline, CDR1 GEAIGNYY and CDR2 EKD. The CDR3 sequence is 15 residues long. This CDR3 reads CARDTVGANTDKLIF. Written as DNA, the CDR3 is TGTGCCCGTGACACCGTCGGGGCTAACACCGATAAACTCATCTTT.

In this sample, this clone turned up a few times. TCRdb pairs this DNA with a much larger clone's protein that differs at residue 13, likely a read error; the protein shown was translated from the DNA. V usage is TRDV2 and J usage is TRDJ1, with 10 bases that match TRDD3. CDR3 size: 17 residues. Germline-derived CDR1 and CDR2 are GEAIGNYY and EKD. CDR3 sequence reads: CACDALGLGDRTNKLIF. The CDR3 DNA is TGTGCCTGTGACGCCCTAGGACTGGGGGATCGCACCAATAAACTCATCTTT.

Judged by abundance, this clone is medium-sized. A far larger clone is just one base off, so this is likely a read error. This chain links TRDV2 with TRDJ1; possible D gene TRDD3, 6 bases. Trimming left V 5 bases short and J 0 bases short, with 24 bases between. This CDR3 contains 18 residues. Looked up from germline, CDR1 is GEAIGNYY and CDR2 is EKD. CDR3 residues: CACGSVSTEGGHTDKLIF. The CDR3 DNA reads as TGTGCCTGTGGCTCCGTTTCTACAGAAGGGGGACACACCGATAAACTCATCTTT.

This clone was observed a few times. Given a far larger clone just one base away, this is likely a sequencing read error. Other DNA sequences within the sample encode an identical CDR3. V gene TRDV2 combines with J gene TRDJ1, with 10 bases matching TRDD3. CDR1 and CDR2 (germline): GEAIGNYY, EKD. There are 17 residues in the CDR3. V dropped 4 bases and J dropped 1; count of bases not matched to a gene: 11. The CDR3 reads CACDALGLGDRTDKLIF. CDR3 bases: TGTGCCTGTGATGCCCTAGGACTGGGGGATCGCACCGATAAACTCATCTTT.

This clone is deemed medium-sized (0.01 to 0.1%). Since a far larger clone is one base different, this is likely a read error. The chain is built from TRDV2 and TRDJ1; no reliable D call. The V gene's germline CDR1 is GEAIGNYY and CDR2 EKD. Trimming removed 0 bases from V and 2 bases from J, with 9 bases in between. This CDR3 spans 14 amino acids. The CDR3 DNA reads TGTGCCTGTGACACCGTTACGGCGACCGATAAACTCATCTTT. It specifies CACDTVTATDKLIF.

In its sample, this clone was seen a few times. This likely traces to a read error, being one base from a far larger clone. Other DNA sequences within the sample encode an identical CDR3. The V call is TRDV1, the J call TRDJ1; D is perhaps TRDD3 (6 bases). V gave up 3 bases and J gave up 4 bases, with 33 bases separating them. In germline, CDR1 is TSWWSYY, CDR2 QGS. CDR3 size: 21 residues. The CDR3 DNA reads TGTGCTCTTGGGGAGGGTATTCCGGTAGTACTGGGAATCGTTGGCGACGATAAACTCATCTTT. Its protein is CALGEGIPVVLGIVGDDKLIF.

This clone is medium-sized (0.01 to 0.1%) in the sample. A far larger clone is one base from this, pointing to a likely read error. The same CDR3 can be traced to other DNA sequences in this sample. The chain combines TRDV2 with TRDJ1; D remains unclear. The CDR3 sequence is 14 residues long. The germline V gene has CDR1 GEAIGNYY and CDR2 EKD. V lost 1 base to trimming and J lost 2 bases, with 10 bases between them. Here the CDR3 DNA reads TGTGCCTGTGACACTGTTATGGCGACCGATAAACTCATCTTT. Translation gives CACDTVMATDKLIF.

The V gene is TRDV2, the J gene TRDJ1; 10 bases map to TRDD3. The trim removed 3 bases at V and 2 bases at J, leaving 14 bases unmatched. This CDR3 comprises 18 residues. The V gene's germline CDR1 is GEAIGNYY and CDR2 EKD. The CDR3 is CACDSVELPGGYTDKLIF. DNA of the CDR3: TGTGCCTGTGACTCCGTAGAACTTCCTGGGGGATATACCGATAAACTCATCTTT.